The next 29 T cell receptor beta chains were all read from a single sample in a study of T-cell memory formation after mild COVID-19. TCRdb redid the calling of the 5' RACE reads with MiXCR, one entry per CDR3 protein. The table has 250,000 to 350,000 distinct CDR3 sequences, roughly 21% seen once. The sequencing sample was made of PBMCs or a T cell subset sorted from them (not recorded which). The receptors come from a man between 18 and 29 years old who had mild COVID-19 (a few samples of this study predate the infection). Cell type and time point are not known.

This clonotype has only a few counts. This chain uses TRBV6-5 with TRBJ1-1; tentatively, D is TRBD1 (5 bases). The CDR3 is made up of 17 amino acids. The germline CDR1 and CDR2 sequences are MNHEY and SVGAGI. V shed 2 bases and J shed 1 base, with 17 bases lying between them. CDR3 DNA: TGTGCCAGCAGTTACAGTTTACCGCCCGGGGGGAACACTGAAGCTTTCTTT. Protein product: CASSYSLPPGGNTEAFF.

Many counts were recorded for this clonotype. The chain combines TRBV12-3 or TRBV12-4 with TRBJ1-5, with TRBD1 matching over 9 bases. V gave up 5 bases and J gave up 4 bases; unmatched junction bases: 6. The CDR3 contains 15 residues. DNA of the CDR3: TGTGCCAGCAGTCCAGACGGGACAGGGAATCAGCCCCAGCATTTT. The encoded protein is CASSPDGTGNQPQHF.

V is TRBV3-1 and J is TRBJ2-2; TRBD1 or TRBD2 may be the D gene (5 bases each). The CDR3 spans 14 residues. The V end was cut by 4 bases, the J end by 3 bases, with 9 bases between. Germline V gives CDR1 LGHDT, CDR2 YNNKEL (reference sequence). In nucleotides, the CDR3 is TGTGCCAGCAGCCGGGACCACTACACCGGGGAGCTGTTTTTT. Translating gives CASSRDHYTGELFF.

The chain uses TRBV5-6 and TRBJ2-7, with TRBD1 matching over 8 bases. Germline V gene sequence: CDR1 SGHDT, CDR2 YYEEEE. The trim removed 0 bases at V and 0 bases at J, leaving 8 bases unmatched. This CDR3 spans 17 amino acids. CDR3 DNA sequence: TGTGCCAGCAGCTTGGGGGCACAGGGGGTAGGCTCCTACGAGCAGTACGTC. Protein sequence: CASSLGAQGVGSYEQYV.

The table lists this clonotype with a few counts. The chain uses TRBV5-1 and TRBJ2-5; 8 nucleotides match TRBD2. This CDR3 region has 14 residues. Germline V CDR1 and CDR2: SGHRS, YFSETQ. J lost 4 bases, V lost 4 bases, and 6 bases had no gene match. The CDR3 DNA reads as TGCGCCAGCAGCACCGGGGGGGCCAGAGAGACCCAGTACTTC. It translates to CASSTGGARETQYF.

V gene TRBV27 combines with J gene TRBJ1-5, with D maybe TRBD1 (6 bases). The CDR3 sequence is 12 residues long. The V and J ends lost 5 bases and 9 bases respectively, with 11 bases between them. Germline V gives CDR1 MNHEY, CDR2 SMNVEV (reference sequence). The CDR3 DNA reads TGTGCCAGCAGTGGGGGGGCAGGGCCCCAGCATTTT. Amino acids: CASSGGAGPQHF.

The V gene is TRBV4-3, the J gene TRBJ1-4; TRBD1 might be the D (5 bases). V was trimmed by 0 bases and J by 0 bases, leaving 11 bases between them. The CDR3 covers 17 residues. Germline CDR1 is LGHNA and CDR2 is YSLEER. CDR3 sequence: CASSQDGRGATNEKLFF. CDR3 coding DNA: TGCGCCAGCAGCCAAGATGGAAGGGGCGCAACTAATGAAAAACTGTTTTTT.

This clonotype has a count of ten or more. The rearrangement links TRBV6-1 to TRBJ1-5; maybe TRBD1 (5 bases). The germline V and J ends were trimmed by 4 bases and 4 bases, with 11 bases remaining between them. The CDR3 runs 14 residues. CDR1 is MNHNS and CDR2 is SASEGT in the germline V gene. The CDR3 protein is CASSGGFSNQPQHF. Here the CDR3 DNA reads TGTGCCAGCAGTGGGGGGTTCTCTAATCAGCCCCAGCATTTT.

The chain has TRBV5-1 and TRBJ2-3, with D maybe TRBD2 (6 bases). The V and J ends lost 3 bases and 0 bases respectively, with 8 bases between them. This CDR3 region has 14 residues. Germline V gives CDR1 SGHRS, CDR2 YFSETQ. The CDR3: CASSYGGSTDTQYF. CDR3 DNA sequence: TGCGCCAGCAGCTACGGGGGAAGCACAGATACGCAGTATTTT.

V and J are TRBV29-1 and TRBJ2-3; 10 bases are shared with TRBD2. CDR1 is SQVTM and CDR2 is ANQGSEA in the germline V gene. With V trimmed by 2 bases and J by 1 base, 3 bases remained unmatched. The CDR3 has 15 residues. CDR3 nucleotides: TGCAGCGTTGAAACTAGCGGGGCCCGCACAGATACGCAGTATTTT. It yields the protein CSVETSGARTDTQYF.

This chain joins TRBV20-1 and TRBJ1-1; D remains unclear. Germline loops: CDR1 DFQATT, CDR2 SNEGSKA (reference sequence). The CDR3 runs to 12 residues. The ends were cut back, 4 bases at V and 0 bases at J, with 6 bases in the middle. CDR3 in DNA: TGCAGTGCTACGTATCTGAACACTGAAGCTTTCTTT. It encodes CSATYLNTEAFF.

The chain employs TRBV24-1 and TRBJ2-3; D might be TRBD2 (7 bases). Per germline, CDR1 KGHDR and CDR2 SFDVKD. The CDR3 extends over 14 amino acids. The V and J ends lost 5 bases and 1 base respectively, with 9 bases between them. The CDR3 coding sequence is TGTGCCACCAGTGTGCGGGGGCGCACAGATACGCAGTATTTT. As protein: CATSVRGRTDTQYF.

The sample holds a few counts of this clonotype. The genes are TRBV3-1 and TRBJ2-7, with 9 nucleotides matching TRBD1. V dropped 8 bases and J dropped 6; count of bases not matched to a gene: 5. This CDR3 has 12 residues. The germline V gene encodes CDR1 LGHDT and CDR2 YNNKEL (reference sequence). The CDR3 spells CASGDREGEQYF. In nucleotides, the CDR3 is TGTGCCAGCGGGGACAGGGAGGGCGAGCAGTACTTC.

This chain uses TRBV3-1 with TRBJ2-7; D gene ambiguous. CDR3 length: 12 residues. Trimming stripped 2 bases from V and 4 bases from J, with 6 bases between. CDR1 and CDR2 from the germline V gene are LGHDT and YNNKEL (reference sequence). The CDR3 bases are TGTGCCAGCAGCCAACGGCATTACGAGCAGTACTTC. Residues: CASSQRHYEQYF.

V gene TRBV5-1 combines with J gene TRBJ2-3; 7 bases agree with TRBD2. The CDR3 is made up of 15 amino acids. Per germline, CDR1 SGHRS and CDR2 YFSETQ. Unmatched junction bases numbered 3, after V lost 0 bases and J lost 2 bases. In nucleotides, the CDR3 is TGCGCCAGCAGCTTGGGGGACTACCCCACAGATACGCAGTATTTT. It encodes CASSLGDYPTDTQYF.

There are a few counts of this clonotype. The gene calls are TRBV11-2 and TRBJ2-5; 11 bases map to TRBD1. Germline V gives CDR1 SGHAT, CDR2 FQNNGV. V was clipped by 5 bases and J by 5 bases; unmatched bases: 7. The CDR3 loop spans 15 amino acids. The CDR3 protein is CASSRDRGTGETQYF. CDR3 coding DNA: TGTGCCAGCAGCCGGGACAGGGGGACGGGGGAGACCCAGTACTTC.

This clonotype was seen more than once but under ten times. The V gene is TRBV4-2, the J gene TRBJ1-6, with D perhaps TRBD1 (6 bases). Germline V gene data show CDR1 as LGHNA and CDR2 as YNFKEQ. Trimming took 4 bases from V and 8 from J, leaving 15 bases between them. The CDR3 spans 15 residues. The CDR3 sequence is CASSLRYREDSPLHF. In DNA, the CDR3 is TGTGCCAGCAGCCTTAGGTACAGGGAGGATTCACCCCTCCACTTT.

The DNA of the CDR3 is TGTGCCAGCAGCCACGCGGGGGGGACCCGGCGGGAAGAGCAGTACTTC. The encoded protein is CASSHAGGTRREEQYF. J is TRBJ2-7 and V is TRBV3-1, with 9 nucleotides matching TRBD2. The CDR3 sequence is 16 residues long. J lost 7 bases, V lost 3 bases, and 13 bases had no gene match. Looked up from germline, CDR1 is LGHDT and CDR2 is YNNKEL (reference sequence).

V usage is TRBV7-2 and J usage is TRBJ1-2; no firm D call. Per germline, CDR1 SGHTA and CDR2 FQGNSA. Between the trimmed V and J ends, which lost 1 base and 5 bases, there was a span of 8 bases. The CDR3 has 13 residues. CDR3 sequence (DNA): TGTGCCAGCAGCTTAGGTTCCGAATATGGCTACACCTTC. Protein sequence: CASSLGSEYGYTF.

The chain is built from TRBV7-9 and TRBJ1-2; possible D gene TRBD1, 5 bases. Trimming took 6 bases from V and 7 from J, leaving 24 bases between them. This CDR3 comprises 16 residues. Germline CDR1 SEHNR, CDR2 FQNEAQ (reference sequence). CDR3 residues: CASSPSQAGRRGGYTF. In nucleotides, the CDR3 is TGTGCCAGCAGTCCCAGTCAGGCAGGGAGAAGAGGTGGCTACACCTTC.

There are many counts of this clonotype. CDR3 sequence (DNA): TGCGCCAGCAGCTTTCAAAACGGGGATACGCAGTATTTT. This sequence encodes CASSFQNGDTQYF. The chain carries TRBV5-1 and TRBJ2-3; D gene unclear. CDR1 is SGHRS, CDR2 YFSETQ, per germline. Trimming cost V 2 bases and J 6 bases, with 10 bases left between them. CDR3 size: 13 residues.

This clonotype has just a few counts. The chain couples TRBV12-3 or TRBV12-4 to TRBJ2-2; 10 nucleotides agree with TRBD1. This CDR3 comprises 15 residues. V was pared by 5 bases and J by 6 bases, with 6 bases of the junction left unmatched. CDR3 protein: CASSLGQGFSGELFF. The CDR3 coding sequence is TGTGCCAGCAGTCTGGGACAGGGGTTCTCCGGGGAGCTGTTTTTT.

This clonotype was seen a handful of times. This sequence joins TRBV11-2 and TRBJ2-1; 9 nucleotides agree with TRBD1. The CDR3 consists of 15 residues. Germline loops: CDR1 SGHAT, CDR2 FQNNGV. Trimming removed 6 bases from V and 1 base from J; junction bases left unmatched: 4. CDR3 amino acids: CASRTDRGSYNEQFF. As DNA, the CDR3 is TGTGCCAGCAGGACGGACAGGGGATCCTACAATGAGCAGTTCTTC.

The genes are TRBV7-2 and TRBJ1-1; D remains unclear. This CDR3 spans 14 amino acids. Between the trimmed V and J ends, which lost 3 bases and 1 base, there was a span of 9 bases. The germline gives CDR1 SGHTA, CDR2 FQGNSA. The CDR3 DNA sequence: TGTGCCAGCAGCTTCGTAGGAAGGAACACTGAAGCTTTCTTT. This sequence encodes CASSFVGRNTEAFF.

This clonotype was seen a few times. The chain couples TRBV20-1 to TRBJ2-2, with D possibly matching TRBD2 (5 bases). The V and J ends lost 6 bases and 7 bases respectively, with 12 bases between them. The CDR3 is 12 residues long. The V gene's germline CDR1 is DFQATT and CDR2 SNEGSKA (reference sequence). The CDR3 region has the DNA TGCAGTGCAGCGGCGGCCAGCGGGGAGCTGTTTTTT. Translating gives CSAAAASGELFF.

The V gene is TRBV10-3, the J gene TRBJ2-2; the D gene could be TRBD1 or TRBD2 (5 bases each). The CDR3 contains 15 residues. From germline, CDR1 is ENHRY and CDR2 SYGVKD. Between the trimmed V and J ends, which lost 4 bases and 2 bases, there was a span of 11 bases. The CDR3 is CAISVSGANTGELFF. CDR3 DNA: TGTGCCATCAGTGTTTCCGGGGCTAACACCGGGGAGCTGTTTTTT.

V gene TRBV13 combines with J gene TRBJ2-7; 7 bases are shared with TRBD2. V lost 5 bases and J lost 1; bases outside the gene matches: 2. Germline V gene sequence: CDR1 PRHDT, CDR2 FYEKMQ (reference sequence). This CDR3 is built from 13 residues. In nucleotides, the CDR3 is TGTGCCAGCAGCCCGCGGGGGTCCTACGAGCAGTACTTC. Translation gives CASSPRGSYEQYF.

The chain has TRBV29-1 and TRBJ2-1; 8 bases align to TRBD2. The germline CDR1 and CDR2 sequences are SQVTM and ANQGSEA. This CDR3 is 14 amino acids long. V gave up 3 bases and J gave up 5 bases; unmatched junction bases: 6. Here the CDR3 reads CSVEPAGGHNEQFF. The CDR3 DNA sequence: TGCAGCGTTGAGCCTGCGGGGGGTCACAATGAGCAGTTCTTC.

The V and J genes are TRBV11-2 and TRBJ2-2; D may be TRBD2 (6 bases). V shed 2 bases and J shed 2 bases, with 12 bases lying between them. CDR1 is SGHAT and CDR2 is FQNNGV in the germline V gene. This CDR3 has 16 amino acids. CDR3 sequence: CASSLLWGDNTGELFF. CDR3 DNA: TGTGCCAGCAGCTTATTGTGGGGGGATAACACCGGGGAGCTGTTTTTT.